This entry describes one T cell receptor (beta chain). These data come from a study of blood T cell repertoires in COVID-19. CDR1 and CDR2 (germline): SGHDN, FVKESK. With V trimmed by 4 bases and J by 2 bases, 7 bases remained unmatched. CDR3 length: 15 residues. Sequencing used immunoSEQ multiplex PCR; TCRdb keeps in-frame clones, though not all of them. This sample has 75,000 to 95,000 clones, with around 85% found just once. Specimen: peripheral blood. The clonotype originates from a man in his fifties with acute or convalescent COVID-19. The chain couples TRBV14 to TRBJ2-7; TRBD1 aligns across 8 bases. CDR3 DNA: TGTGCCAGCAGCCCAGGGACAGGCGTTACCTACGAGCAGTACTTC. Translating gives CASSPGTGVTYEQYF.